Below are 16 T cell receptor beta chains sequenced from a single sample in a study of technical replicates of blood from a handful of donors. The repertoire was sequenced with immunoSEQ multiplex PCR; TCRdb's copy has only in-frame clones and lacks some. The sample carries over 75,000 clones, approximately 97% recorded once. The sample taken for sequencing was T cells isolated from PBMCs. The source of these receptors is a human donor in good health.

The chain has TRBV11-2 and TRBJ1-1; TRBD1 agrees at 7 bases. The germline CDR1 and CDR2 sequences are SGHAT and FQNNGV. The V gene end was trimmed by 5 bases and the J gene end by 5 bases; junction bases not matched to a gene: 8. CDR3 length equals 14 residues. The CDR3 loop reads CASSLGQVGTEAFF. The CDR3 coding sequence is TGTGCCAGCAGCCTCGGACAGGTTGGGACTGAAGCTTTCTTT.

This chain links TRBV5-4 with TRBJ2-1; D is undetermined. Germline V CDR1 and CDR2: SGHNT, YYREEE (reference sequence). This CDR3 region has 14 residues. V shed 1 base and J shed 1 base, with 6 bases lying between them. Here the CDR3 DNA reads TGTGCCAGCAGCTTGCGAGTGTCCTACAATGAGCAGTTCTTC. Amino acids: CASSLRVSYNEQFF.

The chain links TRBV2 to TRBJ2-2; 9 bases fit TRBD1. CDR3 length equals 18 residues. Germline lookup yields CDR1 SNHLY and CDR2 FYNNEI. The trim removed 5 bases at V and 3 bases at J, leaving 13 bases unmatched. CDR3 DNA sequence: TGTGCCAGCAGTCGTAACAGGGGGCTGACCTACGACACCGGGGAGCTGTTTTTT. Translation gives CASSRNRGLTYDTGELFF.

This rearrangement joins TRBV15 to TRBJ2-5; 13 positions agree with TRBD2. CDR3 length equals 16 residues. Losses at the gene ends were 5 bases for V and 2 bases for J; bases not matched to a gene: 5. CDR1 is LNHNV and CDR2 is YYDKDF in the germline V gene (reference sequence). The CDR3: CATSSGLAGVQETQYF. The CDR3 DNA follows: TGTGCCACCAGCTCCGGACTAGCGGGAGTTCAAGAGACCCAGTACTTC.

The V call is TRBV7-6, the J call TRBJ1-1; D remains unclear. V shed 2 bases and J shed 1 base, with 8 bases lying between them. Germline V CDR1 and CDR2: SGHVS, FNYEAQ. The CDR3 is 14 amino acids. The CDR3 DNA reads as TGTGCCAGCAGCTTAAATTCGGGGAACACTGAAGCTTTCTTT. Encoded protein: CASSLNSGNTEAFF.

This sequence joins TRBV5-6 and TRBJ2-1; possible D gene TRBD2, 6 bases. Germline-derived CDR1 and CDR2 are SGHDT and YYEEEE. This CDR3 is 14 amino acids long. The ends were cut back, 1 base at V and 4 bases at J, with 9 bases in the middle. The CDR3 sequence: CASSLTSRYNEQFF. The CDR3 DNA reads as TGTGCCAGCAGCTTGACTAGCCGGTACAATGAGCAGTTCTTC.

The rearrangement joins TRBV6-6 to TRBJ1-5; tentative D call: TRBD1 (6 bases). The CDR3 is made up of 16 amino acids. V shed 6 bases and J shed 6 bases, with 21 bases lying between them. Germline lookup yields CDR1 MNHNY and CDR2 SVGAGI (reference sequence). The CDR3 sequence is CASSHDQDSRVQPQHF. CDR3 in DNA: TGTGCCAGCAGCCACGACCAGGACAGCCGGGTTCAGCCCCAGCATTTT.

This chain's CDR3 is CASSHGLADRNTGELFF. The DNA for the CDR3 is TGTGCCAGCAGCCACGGACTAGCGGATAGGAACACCGGGGAGCTGTTTTTT. V is TRBV4-2 and J is TRBJ2-2; 10 bases line up with TRBD2. Germline V gene lookup returns CDR1 LGHNA and CDR2 YNFKEQ. V trimming: 3 bases; J trimming: 1 base; junction bases outside the gene matches: 5. The CDR3 contains 17 residues.

CDR3 amino acids: CASSLAGVRETQYF. The DNA for the CDR3 is TGCGCCAGCAGCTTAGCGGGAGTGAGGGAGACCCAGTACTTC. The rearrangement joins TRBV5-1 to TRBJ2-5, with 8 bases lining up with TRBD2. Germline CDR1 reads SGHRS; CDR2 reads YFSETQ. Trimming took 2 bases from V and 5 from J; bases not matched to a gene: 5. This CDR3 contains 14 residues.

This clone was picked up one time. The CDR3 is CASRDRGLNTEAFF. The CDR3, as DNA: TGTGCCAGCAGGGACAGGGGACTGAACACTGAAGCTTTCTTT. This chain joins TRBV6-1 and TRBJ1-1; 9 bases are a match to TRBD1. This CDR3 has 14 residues. The V gene end was trimmed by 6 bases and the J gene end by 0 bases; junction bases not matched to a gene: 2. The germline V gene encodes CDR1 MNHNS and CDR2 SASEGT.

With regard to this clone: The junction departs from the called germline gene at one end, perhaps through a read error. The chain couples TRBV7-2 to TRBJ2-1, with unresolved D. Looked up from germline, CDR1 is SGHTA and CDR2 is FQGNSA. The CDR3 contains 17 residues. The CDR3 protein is CASSLTSNRFSNNEQFF. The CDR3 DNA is TGTGCCAGCAGCTTAACTTCCAACCGTTTCTCCAACAATGAGCAGTTCTTC.

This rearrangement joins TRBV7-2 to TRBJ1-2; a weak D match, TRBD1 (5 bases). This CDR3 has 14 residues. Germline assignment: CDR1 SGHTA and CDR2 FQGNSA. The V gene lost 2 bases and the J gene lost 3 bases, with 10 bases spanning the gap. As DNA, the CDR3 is TGTGCCAGCAGCTTAAATCCCAGGGACTATGGCTACACCTTC. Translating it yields CASSLNPRDYGYTF. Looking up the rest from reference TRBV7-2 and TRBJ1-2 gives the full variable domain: GAGVSQSPSNKVTEKGKDVELRCDPISGHTALYWYRQSLGQGLEFLIYFQGNSAPDKSGLPSDRFSAERTGGSVSTLTIQRTQQEDSAVYLCASSLNPRDYGYTFGSGTRLTVV.

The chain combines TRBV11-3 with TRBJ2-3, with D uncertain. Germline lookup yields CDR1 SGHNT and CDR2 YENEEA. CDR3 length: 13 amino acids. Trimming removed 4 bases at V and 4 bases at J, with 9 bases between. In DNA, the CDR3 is TGTGCCAGCAGCTCACGAGACTCAGATACGCAGTATTTT. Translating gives CASSSRDSDTQYF.

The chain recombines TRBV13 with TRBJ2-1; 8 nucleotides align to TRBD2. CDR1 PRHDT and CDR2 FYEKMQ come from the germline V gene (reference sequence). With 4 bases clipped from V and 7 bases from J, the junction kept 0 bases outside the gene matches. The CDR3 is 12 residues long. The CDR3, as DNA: TGTGCCAGCAGCTCTAGCGGGAATGAGCAGTTCTTC. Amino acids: CASSSSGNEQFF.

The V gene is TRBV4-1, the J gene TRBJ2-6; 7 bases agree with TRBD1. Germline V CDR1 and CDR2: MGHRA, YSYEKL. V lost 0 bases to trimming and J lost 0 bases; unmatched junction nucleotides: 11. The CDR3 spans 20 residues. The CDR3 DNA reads TGCGCCAGCAGCCAAGATCCGGGACAGAGGCGGGCCTCTGGGGCCAACGTCCTGACTTTC. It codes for CASSQDPGQRRASGANVLTF.

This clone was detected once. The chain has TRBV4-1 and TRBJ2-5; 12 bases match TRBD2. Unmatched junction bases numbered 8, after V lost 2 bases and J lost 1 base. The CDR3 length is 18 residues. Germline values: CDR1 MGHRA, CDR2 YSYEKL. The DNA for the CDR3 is TGCGCCAGCAGCCAACGCCAGACTAGCGGGGGCTTCCAAGAGACCCAGTACTTC. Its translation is CASSQRQTSGGFQETQYF.